This TCR beta chain was documented in a study of OX40 agonist ivuxolimab in advanced cancers. At the level of the study: Ivuxolimab, an antibody that agonizes OX40 (CD134), was administered to the patients. Study-wide results and caveats: In the 0.1-3.0 mg/kg groups, partial responders showed among the lowest expansion. In the 0.1 to 3.0 mg/kg range, CD4+ and CD8+ blood T cells had expanded clonally by week 6.

Germline CDR1 and CDR2: SGHRS and YFSETQ. The CDR3 is 16 amino acids. J was trimmed by 5 bases and V by 3 bases; bases with no gene match: 6. Sequencing was performed with immunoSEQ multiplex PCR; in TCRdb, only in-frame clones are kept and a portion is missing. The data hold more than 75,000 clones, with around 80% observed a single time. A remark on this clone: Its antigen is still unknown.

This material consisted of CD4+ or CD8+ T cells sorted from blood, taken in a trial of the OX40 agonist ivuxolimab. The genes are TRBV5-1 and TRBJ2-3; 13 positions agree with TRBD2. The origin of this receptor is an adult with an advanced solid tumor such as melanoma, head and neck, liver or kidney cancer. The CDR3 DNA follows: TGCGCCAGCAGCTCAAGACTAGCGGGGGGTTTAGATACGCAGTATTTT. Its protein is CASSSRLAGGLDTQYF.